This T cell receptor beta chain was observed in a study of TIL therapy for anti-PD-1-resistant metastatic lung cancer. The CDR3 runs to 14 residues. Trimming at V came to 7 bases and at J to 4 bases, leaving 5 bases not matched to a gene. Germline CDR1 MNHEY, CDR2 SVGAGI. This was the immunoSEQ v3 assay. Sequenced by immunoSEQ multiplex PCR; TCRdb stores in-frame clones only, minus some. Of tens of thousands of clones listed, about nine tenths are singletons. Documented time point: pre-treatment sample, taken before nivolumab and TIL therapy. The material sequenced was blood, taken at baseline. The J gene is TRBJ2-7, the V gene TRBV6-5; TRBD1 agrees at 12 bases. This TCR came from a person between 25 and 80 years old with non-small cell lung cancer. The CDR3 nucleotides read TGTGCCAGCAAGGGACAGGGGGCGTCATACGAGCAGTACTTC. It yields the protein CASKGQGASYEQYF.